Reported below is one TCR beta chain. This sample is part of a study of naive and memory T cell subsets. Two oligonucleotides, mixed equimolar, formed the beta constant-region primer covering TRBC1 and TRBC2. TCRdb passed the UMI-ligation and nested PCR reads through MiXCR, listing each CDR3 protein once. Among some 150,000 distinct CDR3 sequences listed, approximately 17% were seen once. Material for sequencing was naive CD4+ T cells from blood. This sequence was found in a human donor in good health.

CDR3 region: CSALTGFNTEAFF. In DNA, the CDR3 is TGCAGTGCCCTTACGGGGTTTAACACTGAAGCTTTCTTT. The chain couples TRBV20-1 to TRBJ1-1; D ambiguous. V was shortened by 6 bases and J by 2 bases, with 13 bases between the two germline ends. Germline lookup yields CDR1 DFQATT and CDR2 SNEGSKA (reference sequence). The CDR3 contains 13 residues.